The 13 T cell receptor beta chains presented below share a single source sample, sequenced in a study of cytotoxic CD8 clonotypes in ibrutinib-treated CLL. Assay used: immunoSEQ multiplex PCR; TCRdb lists only in-frame clones, some missing. The repertoire holds about 97,000 clones, with roughly 80% as singletons. The sequencing used PBMCs, collected after 24 months of ibrutinib treatment. The receptors were sampled from a human donor with chronic lymphocytic leukemia.

The table lists this clone with a count of one. The rearrangement uses TRBV2 and TRBJ2-2; tentative D call: TRBD2 (5 bases). Germline values: CDR1 SNHLY, CDR2 FYNNEI. Trimming left V 1 base short and J 1 base short, with 10 bases between. The CDR3 loop spans 16 amino acids. As DNA, the CDR3 is TGTGCCAGCAGTGAAGAGGGCGGAGGGAACACCGGGGAGCTGTTTTTT. It codes for CASSEEGGGNTGELFF.

CDR3 DNA sequence: TGTGCCAGCAGTCTTCGTATACAGCCTGGCGAGCAGTACTTC. Its translation: CASSLRIQPGEQYF. This sequence joins TRBV28 and TRBJ2-7, with D hard to call. CDR1 and CDR2 (germline): MDHEN, SYDVKM. The CDR3 runs to 14 residues. Trimming shortened V by 5 bases and J by 6 bases, and 17 bases separated the two germline ends.

The J gene is TRBJ1-1, the V gene TRBV19, with 9 bases that match TRBD1. The trim removed 3 bases at V and 5 bases at J, leaving 13 bases unmatched. This CDR3 is 17 amino acids long. CDR1 is LNHDA, CDR2 SQIVND, per germline (reference sequence). The CDR3 here is CASSIGQGSRVSTEAFF. The CDR3 nucleotides are TGTGCCAGTAGTATCGGACAGGGGAGTAGGGTATCGACTGAAGCTTTCTTT.

This sequence joins TRBV6-5 and TRBJ2-7; D tentatively reads TRBD1 or TRBD2 (5 bases each). The CDR3 extends over 14 amino acids. CDR1 and CDR2 from the germline V gene are MNHEY and SVGAGI. Trimming took off 4 bases at V and 2 bases at J, with 12 bases between the two ends. Here the CDR3 DNA reads TGTGCCAGCAGTTTCGGGGCTCGGACCTACGAGCAGTACTTC. This codes for CASSFGARTYEQYF.

The chain combines TRBV6-1 with TRBJ1-2; no clear D. CDR3 length: 12 amino acids. V was clipped by 8 bases and J by 5 bases, with 12 bases between them. Germline V CDR1 and CDR2: MNHNS, SASEGT. The CDR3 is CASGEDLYGYTF. In DNA, the CDR3 is TGTGCCAGCGGAGAGGACCTATATGGCTACACCTTC.

As regards this clone: One end of the junction is discordant with germline, which a read error may explain. The gene calls are TRBV7-7 and TRBJ2-1, with D perhaps TRBD1 or TRBD2 (5 bases each). The CDR3 covers 15 residues. The V gene's germline CDR1 is SSHAT and CDR2 FNYEAQ (reference sequence). CDR3 residues: CASSPSGSFLNEQFF. The CDR3 DNA reads TGTGCTAGCAGCCCCTCAGGGAGTTTTCTCAATGAGCAGTTCTTC.

This chain links TRBV5-1 with TRBJ1-5; D unclear. The V gene lost 2 bases and the J gene lost 7 bases, with 13 bases spanning the gap. Germline V gene sequence: CDR1 SGHRS, CDR2 YFSETQ. CDR3 length: 14 residues. The CDR3 sequence is CASSLSSPAQPQHF. CDR3 nucleotide sequence: TGCGCCAGCAGCTTATCCAGTCCTGCGCAGCCCCAGCATTTT.

The rearrangement uses TRBV5-1 and TRBJ2-7; 8 nucleotides match TRBD2. The CDR3 is 14 amino acids. V lost 6 bases to trimming and J lost 2 bases; unmatched junction nucleotides: 7. Germline V CDR1 and CDR2: SGHRS, YFSETQ. The CDR3 nucleotides read TGCGCCAGCACCCGGACTAGCCTACCCTACGAGCAGTACTTC. This gives the protein CASTRTSLPYEQYF.

This chain connects TRBV29-1 to TRBJ2-7, with unresolved D. Trimming stripped 4 bases from V and 3 bases from J, with 13 bases between. This CDR3 region has 13 residues. Germline V CDR1 and CDR2: SQVTM, ANQGSEA. The DNA for the CDR3 is TGCAGCGTTGTAAACTCCGGAGACTACGAGCAGTACTTC. Protein product: CSVVNSGDYEQYF.

This clone was counted once. The CDR3 coding sequence is TGTGCCAGCAGCCTCCCCGACGTCGGCTATGGCTACACCTTC. Translation: CASSLPDVGYGYTF. This chain links TRBV11-2 with TRBJ1-2; no firm D call. This CDR3 is 14 amino acids long. Germline CDR1 and CDR2: SGHAT and FQNNGV. The V gene lost 5 bases and the J gene lost 4 bases, with 14 bases spanning the gap.

The gene calls are TRBV19 and TRBJ1-2, with a tentative D call TRBD1 (5 bases). The ends were cut back, 6 bases at V and 3 bases at J, with 5 bases in the middle. The germline gives CDR1 LNHDA, CDR2 SQIVND (reference sequence). There are 11 residues in the CDR3. The CDR3 loop reads CASRQDYGYTF. The DNA of the CDR3 is TGTGCCAGTAGACAGGACTATGGCTACACCTTC.

The chain uses TRBV5-8 and TRBJ1-5; a possible D gene is TRBD1 (6 bases). The germline V gene has CDR1 SGHTS and CDR2 YDEGEE. The V and J ends lost 2 bases and 2 bases respectively, with 14 bases between them. The CDR3 has 16 residues. CDR3 sequence: CASSFDRGGGNQPQHF. CDR3 bases: TGTGCCAGCAGCTTTGATCGAGGGGGGGGCAATCAGCCCCAGCATTTT.

The chain has TRBV18 and TRBJ2-4; 7 positions agree with TRBD1. Germline CDR1 KGHSH, CDR2 LQKENI. V trimming: 2 bases; J trimming: 6 bases; junction bases outside the gene matches: 13. This CDR3 is 17 amino acids long. In DNA form, the CDR3 reads TGTGCCAGCTCACCAGCCCAGACAGGGTGGAAGGGAAACATTCAGTACTTC. It specifies CASSPAQTGWKGNIQYF. Full variable domain (remainder filled in from reference TRBV18 and TRBJ2-4): NAGVMQNPRHLVRRRGQEARLRCSPMKGHSHVYWYRQLPEEGLKFMVYLQKENIIDESGMPKERFSAEFPKEGPSILRIQQVVRGDSAAYFCASSPAQTGWKGNIQYFGAGTRLSVL.